These T cell receptor beta chains were read from a single sample in a study of cytomegalovirus exposure and HLA in healthy donors. The protocol was immunoSEQ multiplex PCR, while the TCRdb copy is restricted to in-frame clones and leaves out a portion. The table has 150,000 to 200,000 clones, around four fifths seen once. Sequences were obtained from PBMCs. Source of these receptors: a woman aged 25 to 39 in good health and CMV-seronegative. Both conserved end residues are part of each CDR3. Each record gives: CDR3 protein, CDR3 DNA, V gene, D gene, J gene, CDR3 length, clone size. D genes are given only for firm matches. Some rows mark clone size as missing; the rest say once, few, many or name a class of expanded clone.

CASSYPAGGRETQYF | TGTGCCAGCAGTTACCCGGCCGGGGGGCGTGAGACCCAGTACTTC | TRBV6-5 | . | TRBJ2-5 | 15 | .
CASSEQGDDQPQHF | TGTGCCAGCAGTGAACAGGGGGACGATCAGCCCCAGCATTTT | TRBV25-1 | TRBD1 | TRBJ1-5 | 14 | .
CASRQGDYGYTF | TGTGCCAGCAGGCAGGGGGACTATGGCTACACCTTC | TRBV2 | TRBD1 | TRBJ1-2 | 12 | once
CASGTSGRTDTQYF | TGTGCCAGCGGGACTAGCGGGCGCACAGATACGCAGTATTTT | TRBV2 | TRBD2 | TRBJ2-3 | 14 | .
CASSQTGRANYGYTF | TGTGCCAGCAGTCAGACAGGTCGAGCTAACTATGGCTACACCTTC | TRBV27 | . | TRBJ1-2 | 15 | .
CASSPATSGGAETQYF | TGCGCCAGCAGCCCGGCTACTAGCGGGGGGGCCGAGACCCAGTACTTC | TRBV5-1 | TRBD2 | TRBJ2-5 | 16 | .
CASGLAGGSYEQYF | TGTGCCAGCGGTCTAGCAGGGGGCTCCTACGAGCAGTACTTC | TRBV6-1 | TRBD1 | TRBJ2-7 | 14 | .
CASGTGGPSYEQYF | TGCGCCAGTGGAACAGGGGGCCCCTCCTACGAGCAGTACTTC | TRBV10-1 | TRBD1 | TRBJ2-7 | 14 | .
CSASGGASGTQYF | TGCAGCGCCAGCGGGGGGGCATCGGGGACCCAGTACTTC | TRBV29-1 | TRBD2 | TRBJ2-5 | 13 | .
CASSFPREGNEQFF | TGTGCCAGCAGCTTCCCCAGGGAGGGCAATGAGCAGTTCTTC | TRBV11-2 | TRBD2 | TRBJ2-1 | 14 | .
CASRTNQDTQYF | TGTGCTAGTCGAACAAATCAAGATACGCAGTATTTT | TRBV12-5 | . | TRBJ2-3 | 12 | .
CAWSGRGLQETQYF | TGTGCCTGGAGTGGGCGGGGGCTCCAAGAGACCCAGTACTTC | TRBV30 | . | TRBJ2-5 | 14 | once
CSVDDRTNVLTF | TGCAGCGTTGACGACAGGACCAACGTCCTGACTTTC | TRBV29-1 | . | TRBJ2-6 | 12 | .
CASKGFSSTDTQYF | TGTGCCAGCAAGGGGTTTTCTAGCACAGATACGCAGTATTTT | TRBV9 | . | TRBJ2-3 | 14 | .
CASSKTGYPYEQYF | TGTGCCAGCAGTAAGACAGGGTATCCCTACGAGCAGTACTTC | TRBV6-5 | TRBD1 | TRBJ2-7 | 14 | .
CASSRSGFYEKLFF | TGTGCCAGCAGCCGGTCCGGGTTTTATGAAAAACTGTTTTTT | TRBV16 | . | TRBJ1-4 | 14 | .
CASSLKGASPLHF | TGTGCCAGCAGCTTGAAGGGGGCTTCACCCCTCCACTTT | TRBV5-6 | TRBD1 | TRBJ1-6 | 13 | .
CASSTSSGTGRVKLFF | TGTGCCAGCAGCACATCCTCCGGGACAGGGCGGGTAAAACTGTTTTTT | TRBV5-6 | TRBD1 | TRBJ1-4 | 16 | few
CSVDPTGGTGNTIYF | TGCAGCGTTGACCCGACAGGGGGCACAGGAAACACCATATATTTT | TRBV29-1 | TRBD1 | TRBJ1-3 | 15 | .
CANPLAGDSYEQYF | TGTGCCAACCCACTAGCGGGGGACTCCTACGAGCAGTACTTC | TRBV27 | TRBD2 | TRBJ2-7 | 14 | few
CASSPSGDRRYGYTF | TGTGCCAGCAGTCCTTCCGGGGACAGACGATATGGCTACACCTTC | TRBV6-6 | TRBD1 | TRBJ1-2 | 15 | .
CASTAYSGANVLTF | TGTGCCAGCACCGCGTACTCTGGGGCCAACGTCCTGACTTTC | TRBV6-6 | . | TRBJ2-6 | 14 | .
CASSPRTGDLTGELFF | TGCGCCAGCAGCCCTAGGACAGGCGACCTCACCGGGGAGCTGTTTTTT | TRBV4-3 | TRBD1 | TRBJ2-2 | 16 | .
CASSETGSVNTEAFF | TGTGCCAGCAGCGAGACAGGGTCCGTGAACACTGAAGCTTTCTTT | TRBV2 | TRBD1 | TRBJ1-1 | 15 | once
CAWSVRRRLHPGELFF | TGTGCCTGGAGTGTACGACGTCGACTACATCCGGGGGAGCTGTTTTTT | TRBV30 | . | TRBJ2-2 | 16 | once
CAWSPRVDPEAFF | TGTGCCTGGAGTCCCCGGGTCGACCCTGAAGCTTTCTTT | TRBV30 | . | TRBJ1-1 | 13 | few
CASSYSPGTNTEAFF | TGTGCCAGCAGTTACTCGCCAGGGACTAACACTGAAGCTTTCTTT | TRBV6-6 | . | TRBJ1-1 | 15 | few
CASSPLGANYGYTF | TGTGCCAGCAGCCCTCTCGGAGCTAACTATGGCTACACCTTC | TRBV27 | . | TRBJ1-2 | 14 | .
CATSSGQGAANTEAFF | TGTGCCACCAGCAGCGGACAGGGGGCCGCGAACACTGAAGCTTTCTTT | TRBV15 | TRBD1 | TRBJ1-1 | 16 | few
CASSLSGAAGGLGETQYF | TGCGCCAGCAGCTTGTCAGGAGCAGCGGGGGGGCTCGGAGAGACCCAGTACTTC | TRBV5-1 | TRBD2 | TRBJ2-5 | 18 | few
CASSPQQGGNGYTF | TGTGCCAGCTCACCACAGCAGGGCGGAAATGGCTACACCTTC | TRBV18 | . | TRBJ1-2 | 14 | .
CASRKEQGNQPQHF | TGTGCCAGCAGAAAGGAGCAGGGGAATCAGCCCCAGCATTTT | TRBV2 | . | TRBJ1-5 | 14 | .
CASSIGGGRNQPQHF | TGTGCCAGTAGTATCGGGGGAGGCCGGAATCAGCCCCAGCATTTT | TRBV19 | . | TRBJ1-5 | 15 | .
CASSSGQAYYEQYF | TGTGCCAGCAGTTCCGGACAGGCCTACTACGAGCAGTACTTC | TRBV27 | TRBD1 | TRBJ2-7 | 14 | once
CASSPNLRNTEAFF | TGCGCCAGCAGCCCGAATCTTAGGAACACTGAAGCTTTCTTT | TRBV5-1 | . | TRBJ1-1 | 14 | .
CASSFGLAGSNTGELFF | TGCGCCAGCAGCTTCGGACTAGCGGGGTCTAACACCGGGGAGCTGTTTTTT | TRBV5-1 | TRBD2 | TRBJ2-2 | 17 | .
CARRPGSQPQHF | TGTGCCCGCCGCCCGGGAAGTCAGCCCCAGCATTTT | TRBV27 | . | TRBJ1-5 | 12 | .
CASCRLSSGNTIYF | TGTGCCAGCTGTCGCCTGAGCTCTGGAAACACCATATATTTT | TRBV6-5 | . | TRBJ1-3 | 14 | .
CASSPPGQGNTIYF | TGTGCCAGCTCACCCCCGGGACAAGGAAACACCATATATTTT | TRBV18 | . | TRBJ1-3 | 14 | .
CASSLGTRPYEQYF | TGTGCCAGCAGCTTGGGGACTAGACCCTACGAGCAGTACTTC | TRBV5-5 | TRBD2 | TRBJ2-7 | 14 | .
CASSLGAQETQYF | TGCGCCAGTAGCCTTGGAGCCCAAGAGACCCAGTACTTC | TRBV10-2 | . | TRBJ2-5 | 13 | .
CASSYTGGGSTLHF | TGTGCCAGCAGCTACACAGGGGGGGGATCCACCCTCCACTTT | TRBV5-5 | TRBD1 | TRBJ1-6 | 14 | .
CASSESIRGREETQYF | TGCGCCAGCAGTGAGTCGATTCGAGGCCGGGAAGAGACCCAGTACTTC | TRBV10-1 | . | TRBJ2-5 | 16 | .
CASSLRGFQGNQPQHF | TGTGCCAGCAGCTTGCGAGGGTTTCAAGGCAATCAGCCCCAGCATTTT | TRBV5-5 | . | TRBJ1-5 | 16 | .
CACIQGNEAFF | TGTGCCTGTATACAGGGAAATGAAGCTTTCTTT | TRBV30 | . | TRBJ1-1 | 11 | once
CSVRVGGTGELFF | TGCAGCGTCCGAGTAGGGGGCACCGGGGAGCTGTTTTTT | TRBV29-1 | . | TRBJ2-2 | 13 | .
CSVLQAGHGTDTQYF | TGCAGCGTGCTCCAGGCCGGTCACGGCACAGATACGCAGTATTTT | TRBV29-1 | . | TRBJ2-3 | 15 | .
CASSLGRSYGYTF | TGTGCCAGCAGCTTAGGCAGATCCTATGGCTACACCTTC | TRBV7-2 | . | TRBJ1-2 | 13 | once
CASSPRGQAYGYTF | TGTGCCAGCTCACCAAGGGGACAGGCCTATGGCTACACCTTC | TRBV18 | TRBD1 | TRBJ1-2 | 14 | .
CASSTPGQGYEQYF | TGTGCCAGTAGTACACCGGGACAGGGCTACGAGCAGTACTTC | TRBV19 | TRBD1 | TRBJ2-7 | 14 | .
CASSYSTTVGETQYF | TGTGCCAGCAGTTACTCGACTACCGTGGGGGAGACCCAGTACTTC | TRBV6-5 | . | TRBJ2-5 | 15 | .